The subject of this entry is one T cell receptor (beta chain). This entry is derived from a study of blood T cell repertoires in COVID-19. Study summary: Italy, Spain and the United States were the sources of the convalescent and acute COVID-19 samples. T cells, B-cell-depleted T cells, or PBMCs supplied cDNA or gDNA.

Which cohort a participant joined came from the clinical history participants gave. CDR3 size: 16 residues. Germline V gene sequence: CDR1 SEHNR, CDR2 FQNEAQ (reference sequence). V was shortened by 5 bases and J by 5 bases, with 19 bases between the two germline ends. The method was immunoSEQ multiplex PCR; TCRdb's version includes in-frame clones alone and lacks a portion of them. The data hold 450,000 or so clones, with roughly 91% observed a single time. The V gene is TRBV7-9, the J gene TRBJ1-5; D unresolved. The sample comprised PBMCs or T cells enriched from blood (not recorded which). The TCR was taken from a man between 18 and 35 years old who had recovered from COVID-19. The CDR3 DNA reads TGTGCCAGCAGCCCAAGTGGAGGGCGAAGTGATCAGCCCCAGCATTTT. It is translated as CASSPSGGRSDQPQHF. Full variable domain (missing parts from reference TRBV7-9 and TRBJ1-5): DTGVSQNPRHKITKRGQNVTFRCDPISEHNRLYWYRQTLGQGPEFLTYFQNEAQLEKSRLLSDRFSAERPKGSFSTLEIQRTEQGDSAMYLCASSPSGGRSDQPQHFGDGTRLSIL.